Listed here are 7 T cell receptor beta chains from one sample, sequenced in a study of blood T cells in healthy people across ages. Then a second PCR, running roughly 6 to 11 cycles, was carried out with a sample-barcoded 5' primer and a J-beta primer mix. TCRdb itself ran the 5' RACE reads through MiXCR, one entry per CDR3 protein. The top ten hold about 12% of the sample, which has approximately 1,000,000 distinct CDR3 sequences, roughly two fifths seen once. Material: blood. The receptors were sampled from a man aged 18 to 30 in good health.

The chain uses TRBV20-1 and TRBJ1-2; D might be TRBD1 (6 bases). CDR1 and CDR2 from the germline V gene are DFQATT and SNEGSKA (reference sequence). Trimming shortened V by 0 bases and J by 8 bases, and 16 bases separated the two germline ends. This CDR3 comprises 14 residues. CDR3 bases: TGCAGTGCTAGAGAGGAAGCCAGGGGTGGCGGCTACACCTTC. This sequence encodes CSAREEARGGGYTF.

The rearrangement links TRBV7-9 to TRBJ2-2; no reliable D call. Germline CDR1 reads SEHNR; CDR2 reads FQNEAQ (reference sequence). The V end lost 2 bases, the J end lost 2 bases, and 12 bases lay between the germline ends. The CDR3 is made up of 16 amino acids. Written as DNA, the CDR3 is TGTGCCAGCAGCTTACCACTTTCAACTAACACCGGGGAGCTGTTTTTT. Translating gives CASSLPLSTNTGELFF.

Concerning this clonotype: The junction does not match germline at one end; this may be a read error. This chain uses TRBV4-3 with TRBJ2-2, with 13 positions matching TRBD2. The CDR3 consists of 15 residues. Germline CDR1 reads LGHNA; CDR2 reads YSLEER. The CDR3, as DNA: TGCGCCAGCAACCAACTAGCGGGGGGGCCCGGGGAGCTGTTTTTT. It translates to CASNQLAGGPGELFF.

A few counts support this clonotype. The rearrangement joins TRBV5-4 to TRBJ2-1; perhaps TRBD2 as D (6 bases). Trimming took 5 bases from V and 5 from J, leaving 20 bases between them. Germline V CDR1 and CDR2: SGHNT, YYREEE (reference sequence). This CDR3 has 16 amino acids. The CDR3 protein is CASRPALATANNEQFF. CDR3 in DNA: TGTGCCAGCAGGCCCGCTCTAGCGACCGCCAACAATGAGCAGTTCTTC. The whole variable domain, filled in from reference TRBV5-4 and TRBJ2-1, reads ETGVTQSPTHLIKTRGQQVTLRCSSQSGHNTVSWYQQALGQGPQFIFQYYREEENGRGNFPPRFSGLQFPNYSSELNVNALELDDSALYLCASRPALATANNEQFFGPGTRLTVL.

J is TRBJ2-1 and V is TRBV5-5, with D perhaps matching TRBD1 or TRBD2 (6 bases each). The DNA end is a closer match to TRBJ2-7, so the J assignment may be wrong. Germline-derived CDR1 and CDR2 are SGHKS and YYEKEE (reference sequence). The CDR3 loop spans 17 amino acids. CDR3: CASSLALEGGGYNEQYF. The CDR3 DNA sequence: TGTGCCAGCAGCTTGGCTTTAGAGGGGGGTGGGTACAATGAGCAGTACTTC.

With respect to this clonotype: Just one base apart from a much larger clone, this may be a read error. This sequence joins TRBV14 and TRBJ2-3; no clear D. This CDR3 spans 15 amino acids. Germline-derived CDR1 and CDR2 are SGHDN and FVKESK. V was shortened by 1 base and J by 4 bases, with 12 bases between the two germline ends. CDR3 sequence reads: CASSQGVVQADTQYF. Here the CDR3 DNA reads TGTGCCAGCAGCCAAGGGGTTGTTCAGGCAGATACGCAGTATTTT.

The CDR3 DNA is TGTGCCAGCAGCTTAGAGGGGGAGGACACTGAAGCTTTCTTT. This sequence encodes CASSLEGEDTEAFF. The rearrangement links TRBV7-6 to TRBJ1-1, with a possible D match to TRBD1 (6 bases). CDR3 length: 14 amino acids. Trimming removed 1 base at V and 3 bases at J, with 9 bases between. The V gene's germline CDR1 is SGHVS and CDR2 FNYEAQ.